This T cell receptor beta chain was captured by sequencing in a study of shared clonotypes between healthy human individuals. Overall study context: There were three CD4 naive, three CD4 memory, two CD8 naive and one CD8 memory plates per donor.

About this clone: Its antigen is not known.

Sorted-subset replicate PCRs used roughly 180 ng DNA, 25,000 to 30,000 T cell genomes. Sequencing was performed with immunoSEQ multiplex PCR; in TCRdb, only in-frame clones are kept and a portion is missing. The sample includes some 680,000 clones, about 80% seen only once; the top ten take under 2%. This CDR3 is built from 13 residues. In germline, CDR1 is LNHNV, CDR2 YYDKDF (reference sequence). Between the trimmed V and J ends, which lost 0 bases and 3 bases, there was a span of 6 bases. Overall study results and limits: Sequencing depth was predicted to influence how clonotypes are shared among donors.

V is TRBV15 and J is TRBJ2-7; D gene unclear. The receptor's source is a woman aged 25 to 39 in good health. Input material: memory CD4+ T cells sorted from blood. This sample's subset: CD45RA-negative fraction. For the CDR3, the DNA is TGTGCCACCAGCAGAGAAGGTCGCTACGAGCAGTACTTC. Protein: CATSREGRYEQYF.